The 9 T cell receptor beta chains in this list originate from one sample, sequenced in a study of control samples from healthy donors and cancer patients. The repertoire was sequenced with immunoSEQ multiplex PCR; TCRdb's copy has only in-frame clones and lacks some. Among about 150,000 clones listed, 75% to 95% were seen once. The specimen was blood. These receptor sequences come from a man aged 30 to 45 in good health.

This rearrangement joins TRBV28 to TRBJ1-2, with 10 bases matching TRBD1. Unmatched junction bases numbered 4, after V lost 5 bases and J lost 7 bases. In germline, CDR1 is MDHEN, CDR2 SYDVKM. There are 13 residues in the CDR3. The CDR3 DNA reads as TGTGCCAGCAGTGAGACAGGGGGCCGTGGCTACACCTTC. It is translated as CASSETGGRGYTF.

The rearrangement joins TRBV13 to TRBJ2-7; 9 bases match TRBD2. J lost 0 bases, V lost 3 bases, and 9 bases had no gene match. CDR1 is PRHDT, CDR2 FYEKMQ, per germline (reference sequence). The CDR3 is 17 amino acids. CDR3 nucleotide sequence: TGTGCCAGCAGCTTCGGCGGGGGGGCCCCCGGCTCCTACGAGCAGTACTTC. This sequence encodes CASSFGGGAPGSYEQYF.

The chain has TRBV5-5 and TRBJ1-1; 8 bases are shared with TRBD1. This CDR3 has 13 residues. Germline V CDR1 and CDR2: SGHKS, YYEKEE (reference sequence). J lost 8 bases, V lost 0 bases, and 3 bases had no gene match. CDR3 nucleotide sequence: TGTGCCAGCAGCTTGGTCGCAGGGGGCGAAGCTTTCTTT. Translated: CASSLVAGGEAFF.

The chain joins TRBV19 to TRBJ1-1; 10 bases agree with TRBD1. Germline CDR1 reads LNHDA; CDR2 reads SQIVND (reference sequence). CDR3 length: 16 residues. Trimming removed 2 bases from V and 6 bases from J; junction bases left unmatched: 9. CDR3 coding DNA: TGTGCCAGTAGTATAATTACCGGGACAGGGGATTCTGAAGCTTTCTTT. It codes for CASSIITGTGDSEAFF.

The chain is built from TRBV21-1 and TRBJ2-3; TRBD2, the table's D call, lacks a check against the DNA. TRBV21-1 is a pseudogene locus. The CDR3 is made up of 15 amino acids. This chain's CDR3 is CASSSREGGTDTQYF. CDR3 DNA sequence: TGTGCCAGCAGCTCCCGGGAGGGCGGGACAGATACGCAGTATTTT.

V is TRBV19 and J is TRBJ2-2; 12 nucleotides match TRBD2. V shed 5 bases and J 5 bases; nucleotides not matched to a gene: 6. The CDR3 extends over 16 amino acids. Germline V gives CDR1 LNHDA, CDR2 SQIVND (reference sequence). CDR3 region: CASSSLAGGRTGELFF. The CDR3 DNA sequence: TGTGCCAGTAGTTCACTAGCGGGGGGACGAACCGGGGAGCTGTTTTTT.

The CDR3, as DNA: TGTGCCAGCAGACAAAACGCGGGGCCCCAAGACGAGCAGTACTTC. As protein: CASRQNAGPQDEQYF. The V gene is TRBV7-2, the J gene TRBJ2-7; tentatively, D is TRBD2 (6 bases). Trimming pared 6 bases from V and 5 bases from J, leaving 20 bases between. From germline, CDR1 is SGHTA and CDR2 FQGNSA. The CDR3 covers 15 residues.

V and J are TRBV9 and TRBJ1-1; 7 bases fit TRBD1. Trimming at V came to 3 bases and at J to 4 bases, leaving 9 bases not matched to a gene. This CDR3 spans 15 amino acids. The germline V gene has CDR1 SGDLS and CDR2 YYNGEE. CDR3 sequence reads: CASSDPTGLGTEAFF. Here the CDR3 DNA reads TGTGCCAGCAGCGACCCGACAGGGTTGGGCACTGAAGCTTTCTTT.

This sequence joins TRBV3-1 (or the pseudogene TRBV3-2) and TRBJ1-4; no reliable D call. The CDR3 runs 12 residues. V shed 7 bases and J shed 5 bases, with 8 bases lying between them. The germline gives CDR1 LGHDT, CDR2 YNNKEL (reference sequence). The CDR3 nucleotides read TGTGCCAGCAACCCACAGAATGAAAAACTGTTTTTT. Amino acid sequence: CASNPQNEKLFF.